This TCR beta chain was found in a study of blood T cell repertoires in COVID-19. Original data processing: It was from reference gene primer amplification that nucleated cell counts were estimated. Method: immunoSEQ multiplex PCR; TCRdb's copy keeps in-frame clones and lacks some. The DNA was the basis for D and trimming; V, J and clone size are from that table. This table holds approximately 190,000 clones, roughly 80% found once. CDR1 and CDR2 from the germline V gene are LGHNT and FRNRAP. CDR3 length equals 13 residues. V dropped 5 bases and J dropped 5 bases, with 10 bases sitting between them. The source of this sequence is a woman aged 25 to 39 with acute or convalescent COVID-19. V gene TRBV12-5 combines with J gene TRBJ1-5; TRBD1 is a possible D gene (6 bases). The sequenced sample was peripheral blood. Written as DNA, the CDR3 is TGTGCTAGTGGTCAGGGGTTGGATCAGCCCCAGCATTTT. Amino acid sequence: CASGQGLDQPQHF.